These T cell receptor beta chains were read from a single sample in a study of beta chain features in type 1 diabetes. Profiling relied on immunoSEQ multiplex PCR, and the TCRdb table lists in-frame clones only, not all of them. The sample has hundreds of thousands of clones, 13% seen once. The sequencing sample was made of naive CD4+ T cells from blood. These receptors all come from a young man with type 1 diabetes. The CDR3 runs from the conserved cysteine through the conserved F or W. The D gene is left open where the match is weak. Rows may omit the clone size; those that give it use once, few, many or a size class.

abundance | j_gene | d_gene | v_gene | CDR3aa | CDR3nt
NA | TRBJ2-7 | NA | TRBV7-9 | CATSRDTSSYEQYF | TGTGCCACCAGTCGGGACACCAGCTCCTACGAGCAGTACTTC
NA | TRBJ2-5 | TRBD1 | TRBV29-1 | CSVVKSTGGYETQYF | TGCAGCGTCGTTAAGTCCACAGGGGGCTACGAGACCCAGTACTTC
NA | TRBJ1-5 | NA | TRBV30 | CAWSEDFLGGNQPQHF | TGTGCCTGGAGTGAGGACTTTCTGGGTGGAAATCAGCCCCAGCATTTT
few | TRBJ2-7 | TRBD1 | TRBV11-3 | CASSYSGQSYEQYF | TGTGCCAGCAGCTACTCGGGACAGAGCTACGAGCAGTACTTC
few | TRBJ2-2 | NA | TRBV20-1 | CSAKENGELFF | TGCAGTGCTAAGGAGAACGGGGAGCTGTTTTTT
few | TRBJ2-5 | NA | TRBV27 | CASTAGTPQETQYF | TGTGCCAGCACCGCCGGGACACCTCAAGAGACCCAGTACTTC
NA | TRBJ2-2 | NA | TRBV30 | CAWSLTGFTGELFF | TGTGCCTGGAGCCTAACAGGGTTCACCGGGGAGCTGTTTTTT
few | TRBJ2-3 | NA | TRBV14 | CASSQAGDTQYF | TGTGCCAGCAGCCAGGCCGGCGATACGCAGTATTTT
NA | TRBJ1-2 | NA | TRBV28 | CASSLLQGSGYTF | TGTGCCAGCAGTCTACTACAGGGAAGTGGCTACACCTTC
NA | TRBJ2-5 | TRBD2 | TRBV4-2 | CASSQAVGLAGVHQETQYF | TGTGCCAGCAGCCAAGCTGTAGGACTAGCGGGGGTACACCAAGAGACCCAGTACTTC
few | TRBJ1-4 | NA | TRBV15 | CATSRAGVPNEKLFF | TGTGCCACCAGCCGTGCAGGAGTACCTAATGAAAAACTGTTTTTT
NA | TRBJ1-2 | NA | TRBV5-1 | CASSLGSNYGYTF | TGCGCCAGCAGCTTGGGGAGTAACTATGGCTACACCTTC
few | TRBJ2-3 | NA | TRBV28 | CASSLGTDTQYF | TGTGCCAGCAGTTTGGGAACCGATACGCAGTATTTT
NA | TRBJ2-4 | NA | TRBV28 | CASSLSTALAKNIQYF | TGTGCCAGCAGTTTATCGACAGCCCTAGCCAAAAACATTCAGTACTTC
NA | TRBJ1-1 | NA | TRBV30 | CAWRGGLSDTEAFF | TGTGCCTGGAGGGGGGGGCTTTCGGACACTGAAGCTTTCTTT
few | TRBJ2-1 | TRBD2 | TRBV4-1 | CASSQDELAWDEQFF | TGCGCCAGCAGCCAAGATGAACTAGCGTGGGATGAGCAGTTCTTC